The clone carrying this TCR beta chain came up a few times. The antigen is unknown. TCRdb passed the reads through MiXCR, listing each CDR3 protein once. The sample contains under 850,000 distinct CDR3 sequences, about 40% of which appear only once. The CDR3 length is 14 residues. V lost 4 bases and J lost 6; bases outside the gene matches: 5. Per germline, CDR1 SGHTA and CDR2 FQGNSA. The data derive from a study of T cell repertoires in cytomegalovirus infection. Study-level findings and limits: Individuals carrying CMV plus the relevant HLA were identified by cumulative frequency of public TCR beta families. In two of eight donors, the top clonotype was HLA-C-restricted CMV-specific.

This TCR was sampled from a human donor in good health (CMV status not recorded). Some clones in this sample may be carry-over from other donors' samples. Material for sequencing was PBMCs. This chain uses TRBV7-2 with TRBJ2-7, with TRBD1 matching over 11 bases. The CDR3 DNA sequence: TGTGCCAGCAGCTCCCCCGGGACAGGGGGCGAGCAGTACTTC. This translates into CASSSPGTGGEQYF. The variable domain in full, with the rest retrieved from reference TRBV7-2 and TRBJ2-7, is GAGVSQSPSNKVTEKGKDVELRCDPISGHTALYWYRQSLGQGLEFLIYFQGNSAPDKSGLPSDRFSAERTGGSVSTLTIQRTQQEDSAVYLCASSSPGTGGEQYFGPGTRLTVT.